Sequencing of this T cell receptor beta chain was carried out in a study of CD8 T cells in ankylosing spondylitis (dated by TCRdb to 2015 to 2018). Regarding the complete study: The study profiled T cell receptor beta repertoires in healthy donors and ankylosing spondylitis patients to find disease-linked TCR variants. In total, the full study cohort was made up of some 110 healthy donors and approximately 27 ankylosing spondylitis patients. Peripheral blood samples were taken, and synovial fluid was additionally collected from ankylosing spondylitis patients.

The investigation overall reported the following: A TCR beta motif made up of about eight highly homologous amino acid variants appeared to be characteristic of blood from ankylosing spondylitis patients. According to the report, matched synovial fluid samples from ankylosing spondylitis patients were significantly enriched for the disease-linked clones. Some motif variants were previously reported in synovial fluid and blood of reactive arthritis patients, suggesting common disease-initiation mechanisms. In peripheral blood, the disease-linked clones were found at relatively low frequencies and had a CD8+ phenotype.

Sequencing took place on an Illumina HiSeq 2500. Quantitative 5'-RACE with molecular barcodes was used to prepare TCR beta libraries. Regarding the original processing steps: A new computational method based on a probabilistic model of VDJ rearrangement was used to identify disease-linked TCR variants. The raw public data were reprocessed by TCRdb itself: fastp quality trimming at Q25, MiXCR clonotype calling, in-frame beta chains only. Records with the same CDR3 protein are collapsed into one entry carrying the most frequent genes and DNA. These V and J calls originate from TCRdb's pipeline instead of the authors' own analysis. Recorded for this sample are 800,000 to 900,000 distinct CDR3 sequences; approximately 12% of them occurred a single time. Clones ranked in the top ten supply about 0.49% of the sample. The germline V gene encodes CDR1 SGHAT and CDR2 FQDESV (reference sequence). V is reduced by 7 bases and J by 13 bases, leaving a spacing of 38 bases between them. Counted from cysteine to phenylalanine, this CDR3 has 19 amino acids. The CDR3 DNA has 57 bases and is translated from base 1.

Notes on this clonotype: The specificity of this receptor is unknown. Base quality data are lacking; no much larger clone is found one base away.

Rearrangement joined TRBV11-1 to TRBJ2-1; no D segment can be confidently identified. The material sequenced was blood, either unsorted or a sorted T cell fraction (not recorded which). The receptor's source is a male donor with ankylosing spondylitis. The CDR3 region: CASTQYVQLGYLRPSPQFF. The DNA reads TGTGCCAGCACCCAATACGTCCAGTTGGGGTATTTGCGACCCAGTCCCCAGTTCTTC.